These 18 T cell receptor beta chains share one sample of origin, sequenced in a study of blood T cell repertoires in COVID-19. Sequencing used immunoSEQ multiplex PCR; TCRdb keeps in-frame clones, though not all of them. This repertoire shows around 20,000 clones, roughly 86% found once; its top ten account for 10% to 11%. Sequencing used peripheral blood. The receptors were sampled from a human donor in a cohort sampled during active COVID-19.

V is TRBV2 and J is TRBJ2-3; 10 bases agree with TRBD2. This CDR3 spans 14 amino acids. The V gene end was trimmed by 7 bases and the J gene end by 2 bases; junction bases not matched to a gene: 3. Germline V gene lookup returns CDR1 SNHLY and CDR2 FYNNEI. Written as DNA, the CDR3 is TGTGCCAGCAACCTAGCGGGAGTCACAGATACGCAGTATTTT. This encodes CASNLAGVTDTQYF.

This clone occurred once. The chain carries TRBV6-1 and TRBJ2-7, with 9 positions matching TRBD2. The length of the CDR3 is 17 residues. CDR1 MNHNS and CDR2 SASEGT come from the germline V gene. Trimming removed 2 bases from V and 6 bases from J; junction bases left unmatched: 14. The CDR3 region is CASSESPGGAGGPEQYF. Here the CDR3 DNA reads TGTGCCAGCAGTGAAAGCCCCGGGGGGGCGGGAGGGCCCGAGCAGTACTTC.

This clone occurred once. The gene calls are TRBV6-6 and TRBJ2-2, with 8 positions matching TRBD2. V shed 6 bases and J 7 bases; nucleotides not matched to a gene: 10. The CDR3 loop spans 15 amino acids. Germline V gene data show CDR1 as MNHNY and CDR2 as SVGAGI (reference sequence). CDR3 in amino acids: CASRYPGGGGGELFF. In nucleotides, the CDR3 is TGTGCCAGCAGATATCCCGGGGGGGGAGGCGGGGAGCTGTTTTTT.

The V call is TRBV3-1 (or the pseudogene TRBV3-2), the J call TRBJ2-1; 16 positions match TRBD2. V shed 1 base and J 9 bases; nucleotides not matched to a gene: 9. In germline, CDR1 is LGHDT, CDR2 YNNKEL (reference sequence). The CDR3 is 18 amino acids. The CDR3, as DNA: TGTGCCAGCAGCCAAGGAGGGGCCGGGACTAGCGGGAGGGGTGAGCAGTTCTTC. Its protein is CASSQGGAGTSGRGEQFF.

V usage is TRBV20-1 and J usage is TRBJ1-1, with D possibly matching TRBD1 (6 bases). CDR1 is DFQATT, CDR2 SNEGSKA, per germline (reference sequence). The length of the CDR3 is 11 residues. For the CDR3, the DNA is TGCAGGGAGGACAGCAACACTGAAGCTTTCTTT. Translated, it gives CREDSNTEAFF.

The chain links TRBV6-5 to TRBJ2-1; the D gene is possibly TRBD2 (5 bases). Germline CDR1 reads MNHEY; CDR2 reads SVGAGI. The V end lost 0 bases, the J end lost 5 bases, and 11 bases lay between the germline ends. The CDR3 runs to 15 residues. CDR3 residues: CASSYSRAGNNEQFF. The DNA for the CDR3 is TGTGCCAGCAGTTACTCGCGGGCTGGGAACAATGAGCAGTTCTTC.

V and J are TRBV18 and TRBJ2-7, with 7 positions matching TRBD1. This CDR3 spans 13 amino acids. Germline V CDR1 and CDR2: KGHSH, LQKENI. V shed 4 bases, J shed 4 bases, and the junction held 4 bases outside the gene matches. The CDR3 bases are TGTGCCAGCTCACAGGGGGCTATTTACGAGCAGTACTTC. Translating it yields CASSQGAIYEQYF.

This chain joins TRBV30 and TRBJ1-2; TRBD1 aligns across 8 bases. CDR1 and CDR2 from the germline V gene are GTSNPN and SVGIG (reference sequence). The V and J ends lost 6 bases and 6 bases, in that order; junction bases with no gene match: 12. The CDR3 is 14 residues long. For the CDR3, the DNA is TGTGCCTGCCTTGGGGCCGGACAGGGAAATGGCTACACCTTC. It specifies CACLGAGQGNGYTF.

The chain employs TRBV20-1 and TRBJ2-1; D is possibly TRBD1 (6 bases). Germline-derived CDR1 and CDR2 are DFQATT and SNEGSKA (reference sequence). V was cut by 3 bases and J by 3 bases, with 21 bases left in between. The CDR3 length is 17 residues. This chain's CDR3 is CSASPRDISSSYNEQFF. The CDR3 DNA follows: TGCAGTGCTAGTCCACGGGACATCTCTTCGAGCTACAATGAGCAGTTCTTC.

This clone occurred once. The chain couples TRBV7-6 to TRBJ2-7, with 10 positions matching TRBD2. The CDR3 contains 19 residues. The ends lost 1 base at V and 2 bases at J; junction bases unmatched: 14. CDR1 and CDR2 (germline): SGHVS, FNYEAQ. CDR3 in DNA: TGTGCCAGCAGCTTAGGGGGGTGGACTAGCGGTCTCCCAGCCTACGAGCAGTACTTC. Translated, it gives CASSLGGWTSGLPAYEQYF.

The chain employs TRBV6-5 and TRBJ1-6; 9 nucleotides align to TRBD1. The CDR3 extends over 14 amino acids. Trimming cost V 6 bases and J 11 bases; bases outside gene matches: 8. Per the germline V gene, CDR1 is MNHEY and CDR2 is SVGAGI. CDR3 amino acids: CASSEGDRVPPLHF. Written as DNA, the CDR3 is TGTGCCAGCAGCGAGGGGGACAGGGTTCCACCCCTCCACTTT.

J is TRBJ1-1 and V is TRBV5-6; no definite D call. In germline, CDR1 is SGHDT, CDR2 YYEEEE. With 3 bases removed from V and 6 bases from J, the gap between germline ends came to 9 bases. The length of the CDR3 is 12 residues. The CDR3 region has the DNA TGTGCCAGCAGCTCAGTGGGAGCTGAAGCTTTCTTT. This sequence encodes CASSSVGAEAFF. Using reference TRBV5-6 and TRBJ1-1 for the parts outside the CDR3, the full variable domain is DAGVTQSPTHLIKTRGQQVTLRCSPKSGHDTVSWYQQALGQGPQFIFQYYEEEERQRGNFPDRFSGHQFPNYSSELNVNALLLGDSALYLCASSSVGAEAFFGQGTRLTVV.

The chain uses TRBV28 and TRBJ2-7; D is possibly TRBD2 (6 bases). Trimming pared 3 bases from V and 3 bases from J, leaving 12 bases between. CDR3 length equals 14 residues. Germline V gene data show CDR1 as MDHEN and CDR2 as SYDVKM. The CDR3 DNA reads TGTGCCAGCAGTTTGGGGGGAGGAGGCTACGAGCAGTACTTC. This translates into CASSLGGGGYEQYF.

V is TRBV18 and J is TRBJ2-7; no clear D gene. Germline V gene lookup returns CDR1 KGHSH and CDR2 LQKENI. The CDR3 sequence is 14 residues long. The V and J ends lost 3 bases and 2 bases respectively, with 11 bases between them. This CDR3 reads CASSPWLDPYEQYF. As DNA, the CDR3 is TGTGCCAGCTCACCCTGGCTAGACCCCTACGAGCAGTACTTC.

The CDR3 protein is CASSPPWRAGEYSYNEQFF. Written as DNA, the CDR3 is TGTGCCAGCAGCCCTCCTTGGCGAGCGGGAGAGTATAGCTACAATGAGCAGTTCTTC. V and J are TRBV3-1 (or the pseudogene TRBV3-2) and TRBJ2-1; 8 bases are shared with TRBD2. The germline CDR1 and CDR2 sequences are LGHDT and YNNKEL (reference sequence). This CDR3 comprises 19 residues. The junction had 17 bases not matched to a gene; V was cut back by 4 bases and J by 3 bases.

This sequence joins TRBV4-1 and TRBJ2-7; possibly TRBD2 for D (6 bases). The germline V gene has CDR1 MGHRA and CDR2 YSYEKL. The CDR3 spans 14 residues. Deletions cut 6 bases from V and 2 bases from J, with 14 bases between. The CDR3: CASRTRGGTYEQYF. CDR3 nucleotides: TGCGCCAGCAGGACCCGGGGCGGGACCTACGAGCAGTACTTC.

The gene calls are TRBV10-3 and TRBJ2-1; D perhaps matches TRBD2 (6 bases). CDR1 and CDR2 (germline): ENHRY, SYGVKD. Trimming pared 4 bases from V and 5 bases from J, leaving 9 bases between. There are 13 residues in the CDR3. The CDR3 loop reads CAISGGDHNEQFF. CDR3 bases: TGTGCCATCAGTGGGGGGGACCACAATGAGCAGTTCTTC.

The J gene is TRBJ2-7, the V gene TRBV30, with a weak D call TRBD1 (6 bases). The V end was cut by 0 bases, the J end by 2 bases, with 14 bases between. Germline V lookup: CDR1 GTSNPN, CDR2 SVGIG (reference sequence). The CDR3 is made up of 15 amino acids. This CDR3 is CAWSVFPTGTYEQYF. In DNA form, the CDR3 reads TGTGCCTGGAGTGTATTTCCGACAGGCACCTACGAGCAGTACTTC.